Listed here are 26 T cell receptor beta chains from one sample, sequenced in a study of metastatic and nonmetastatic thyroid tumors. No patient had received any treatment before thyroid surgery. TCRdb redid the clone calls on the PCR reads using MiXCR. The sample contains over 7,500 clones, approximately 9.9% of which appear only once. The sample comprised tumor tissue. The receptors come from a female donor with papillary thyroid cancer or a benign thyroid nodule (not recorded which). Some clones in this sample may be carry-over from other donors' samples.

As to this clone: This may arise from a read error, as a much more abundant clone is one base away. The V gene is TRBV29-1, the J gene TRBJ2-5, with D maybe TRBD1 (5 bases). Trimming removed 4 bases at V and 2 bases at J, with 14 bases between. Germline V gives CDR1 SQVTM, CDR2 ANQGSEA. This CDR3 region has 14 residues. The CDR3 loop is CSVASAREQETQYF. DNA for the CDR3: TGCAGCGTTGCCTCCGCCAGGGAACAAGAGACCCAGTACTTC. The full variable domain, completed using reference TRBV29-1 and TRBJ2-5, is SAVISQKPSRDICQRGTSLTIQCQVDSQVTMMFWYRQQPGQSLTLIATANQGSEATYESGFVIDKFPISRPNLTFSTLTVSNMSPEDSSIYLCSVASAREQETQYFGPGTRLLVL.

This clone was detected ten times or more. Here the CDR3 DNA reads TGCGCCAGCAGCTTTTCAGCCGCGAACAATGAGCAGTTCTTC. Amino acids: CASSFSAANNEQFF. V usage is TRBV4-1 and J usage is TRBJ2-1; no firm D call. Germline V gene lookup returns CDR1 MGHRA and CDR2 YSYEKL. The CDR3 is 14 residues long. V gave up 5 bases and J gave up 5 bases, with 13 bases separating them.

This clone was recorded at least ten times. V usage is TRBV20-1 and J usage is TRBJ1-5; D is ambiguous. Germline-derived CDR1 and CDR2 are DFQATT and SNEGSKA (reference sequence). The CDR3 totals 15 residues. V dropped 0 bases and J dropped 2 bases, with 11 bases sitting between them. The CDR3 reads CSARDLGYRNQPQHF. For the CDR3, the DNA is TGCAGTGCTAGAGATCTGGGTTATCGCAATCAGCCCCAGCATTTT.

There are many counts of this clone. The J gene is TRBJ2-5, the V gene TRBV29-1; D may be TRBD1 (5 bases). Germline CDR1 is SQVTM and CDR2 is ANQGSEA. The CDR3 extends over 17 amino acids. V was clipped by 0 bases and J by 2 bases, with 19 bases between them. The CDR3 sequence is CSVEDLGPAWGQETQYF. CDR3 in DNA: TGCAGCGTTGAAGATTTGGGGCCAGCATGGGGACAAGAGACCCAGTACTTC. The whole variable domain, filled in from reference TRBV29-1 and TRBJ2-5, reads SAVISQKPSRDICQRGTSLTIQCQVDSQVTMMFWYRQQPGQSLTLIATANQGSEATYESGFVIDKFPISRPNLTFSTLTVSNMSPEDSSIYLCSVEDLGPAWGQETQYFGPGTRLLVL.

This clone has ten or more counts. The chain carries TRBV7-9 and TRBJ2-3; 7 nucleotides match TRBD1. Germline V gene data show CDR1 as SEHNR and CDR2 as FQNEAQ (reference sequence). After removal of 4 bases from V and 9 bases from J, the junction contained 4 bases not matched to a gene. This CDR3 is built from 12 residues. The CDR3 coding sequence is TGTGCCAGCAGCTGGTTACAGGGGACGCAGTATTTT. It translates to CASSWLQGTQYF.

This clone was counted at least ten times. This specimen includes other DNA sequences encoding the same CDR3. As DNA, the CDR3 is TGCAGTGCTAAGGGTAGCGGATACGAGCAGTACGTC. This encodes CSAKGSGYEQYV. V and J are TRBV20-1 and TRBJ2-7; tentatively, D is TRBD2 (6 bases). This CDR3 comprises 12 residues. Germline V gene sequence: CDR1 DFQATT, CDR2 SNEGSKA (reference sequence). Deletions cut 4 bases from V and 4 bases from J, with 11 bases between.

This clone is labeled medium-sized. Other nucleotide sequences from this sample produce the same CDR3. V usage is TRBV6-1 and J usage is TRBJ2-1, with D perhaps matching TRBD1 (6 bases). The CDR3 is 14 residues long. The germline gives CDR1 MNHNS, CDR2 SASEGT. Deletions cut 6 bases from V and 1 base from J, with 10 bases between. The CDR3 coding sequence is TGTGCCAGCAGACTGGGGGCATCCTACAATGAGCAGTTCTTC. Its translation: CASRLGASYNEQFF.

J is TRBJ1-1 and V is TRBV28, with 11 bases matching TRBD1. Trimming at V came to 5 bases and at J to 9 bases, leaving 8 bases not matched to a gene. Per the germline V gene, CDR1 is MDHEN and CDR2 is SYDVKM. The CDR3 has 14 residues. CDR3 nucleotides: TGTGCCAGCAGTGGTGTGGGACAGGGGGATAAAGCTTTCTTT. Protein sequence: CASSGVGQGDKAFF.

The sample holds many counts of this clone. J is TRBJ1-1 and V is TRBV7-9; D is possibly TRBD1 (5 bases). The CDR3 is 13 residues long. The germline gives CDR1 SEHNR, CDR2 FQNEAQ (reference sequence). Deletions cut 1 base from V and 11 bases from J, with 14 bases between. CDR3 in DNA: TGTGCCAGCAGCTTAGGGGGGGGATTTGGGGCTTTCTTT. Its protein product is CASSLGGGFGAFF.

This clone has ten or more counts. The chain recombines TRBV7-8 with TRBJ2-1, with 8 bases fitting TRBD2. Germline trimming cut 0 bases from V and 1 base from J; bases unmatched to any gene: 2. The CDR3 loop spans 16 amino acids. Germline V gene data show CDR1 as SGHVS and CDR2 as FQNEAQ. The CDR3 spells CASSLAGLGSYNEQFF. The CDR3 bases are TGTGCCAGCAGCTTAGCGGGACTAGGTTCCTACAATGAGCAGTTCTTC.

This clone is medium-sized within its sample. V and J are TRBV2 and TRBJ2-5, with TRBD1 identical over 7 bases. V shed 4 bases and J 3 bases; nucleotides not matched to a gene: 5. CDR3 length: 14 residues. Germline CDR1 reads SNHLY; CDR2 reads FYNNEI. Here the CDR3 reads CASSARTGEETQYF. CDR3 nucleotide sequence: TGTGCCAGCAGTGCCCGGACAGGAGAAGAGACCCAGTACTTC. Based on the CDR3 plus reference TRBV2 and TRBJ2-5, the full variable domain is EPEVTQTPSHQVTQMGQEVILRCVPISNHLYFYWYRQILGQKVEFLVSFYNNEISEKSEIFDDQFSVERPDGSNFTLKIRSTKLEDSAMYFCASSARTGEETQYFGPGTRLLVL.

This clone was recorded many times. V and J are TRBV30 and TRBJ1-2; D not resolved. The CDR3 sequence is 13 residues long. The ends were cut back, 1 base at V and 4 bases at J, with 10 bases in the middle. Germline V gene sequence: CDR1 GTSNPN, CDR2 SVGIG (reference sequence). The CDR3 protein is CAWSGIPSYGYTF. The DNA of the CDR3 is TGTGCCTGGAGTGGAATTCCAAGCTATGGCTACACCTTC.

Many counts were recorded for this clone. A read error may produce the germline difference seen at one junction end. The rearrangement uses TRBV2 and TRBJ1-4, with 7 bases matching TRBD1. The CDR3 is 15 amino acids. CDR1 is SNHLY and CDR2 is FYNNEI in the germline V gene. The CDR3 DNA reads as TGTGCCAGCGTACGACAGGGCTCAACTGATGAAAAACTGTTTTTT. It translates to CASVRQGSTDEKLFF.

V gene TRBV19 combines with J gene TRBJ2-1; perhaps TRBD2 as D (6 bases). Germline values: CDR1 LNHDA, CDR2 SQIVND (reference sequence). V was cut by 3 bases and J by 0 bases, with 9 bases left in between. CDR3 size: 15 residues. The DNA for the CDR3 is TGTGCCAGTAGTATGAAGGGAGGCTCCTACAATGAGCAGTTCTTC. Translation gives CASSMKGGSYNEQFF.

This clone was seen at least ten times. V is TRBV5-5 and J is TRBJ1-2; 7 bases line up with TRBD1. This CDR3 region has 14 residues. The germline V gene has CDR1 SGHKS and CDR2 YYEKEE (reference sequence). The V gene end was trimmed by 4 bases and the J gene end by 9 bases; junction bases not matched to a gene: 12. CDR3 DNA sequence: TGTGCCAGCAGCCCCCTCCAAGGACAGGCTAGCTACACCTTC. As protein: CASSPLQGQASYTF. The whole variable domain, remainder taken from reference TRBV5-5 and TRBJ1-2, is DAGVTQSPTHLIKTRGQQVTLRCSPISGHKSVSWYQQVLGQGPQFIFQYYEKEERGRGNFPDRFSARQFPNYSSELNVNALLLGDSALYLCASSPLQGQASYTFGSGTRLTVV.

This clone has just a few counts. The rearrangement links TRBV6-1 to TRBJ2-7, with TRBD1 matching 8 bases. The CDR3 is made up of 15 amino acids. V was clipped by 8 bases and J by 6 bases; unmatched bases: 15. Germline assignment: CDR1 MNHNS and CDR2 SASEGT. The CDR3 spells CASHTRGRLGREQYF. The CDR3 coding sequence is TGTGCCAGCCATACCAGGGGGCGCTTAGGTCGCGAGCAGTACTTC.

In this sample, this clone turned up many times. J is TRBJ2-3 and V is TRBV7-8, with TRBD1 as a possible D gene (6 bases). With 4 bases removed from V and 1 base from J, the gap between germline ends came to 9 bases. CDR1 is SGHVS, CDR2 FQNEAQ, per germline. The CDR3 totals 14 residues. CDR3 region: CASSWDIRTDTQYF. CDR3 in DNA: TGTGCCAGCAGCTGGGACATTCGCACAGATACGCAGTATTTT.

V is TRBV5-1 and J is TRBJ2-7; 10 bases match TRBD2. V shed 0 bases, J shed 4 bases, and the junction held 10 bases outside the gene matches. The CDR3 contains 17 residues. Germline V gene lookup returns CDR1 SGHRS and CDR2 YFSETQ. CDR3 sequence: CASSLAPGLAGGYEQYF. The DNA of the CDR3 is TGCGCCAGCAGCTTGGCCCCTGGGTTAGCGGGAGGTTACGAGCAGTACTTC. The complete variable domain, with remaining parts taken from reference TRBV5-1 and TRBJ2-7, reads KAGVTQTPRYLIKTRGQQVTLSCSPISGHRSVSWYQQTPGQGLQFLFEYFSETQRNKGNFPGRFSGRQFSNSRSEMNVSTLELGDSALYLCASSLAPGLAGGYEQYFGPGTRLTVT.

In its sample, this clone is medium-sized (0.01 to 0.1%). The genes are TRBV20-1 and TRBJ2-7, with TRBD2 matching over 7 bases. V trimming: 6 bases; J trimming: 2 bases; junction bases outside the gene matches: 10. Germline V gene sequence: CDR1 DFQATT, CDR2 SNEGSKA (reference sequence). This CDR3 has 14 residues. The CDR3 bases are TGCAGTGCCAGGCCGGCTAGCGGACCCTACGAGCAGTACGTC. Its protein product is CSARPASGPYEQYV.

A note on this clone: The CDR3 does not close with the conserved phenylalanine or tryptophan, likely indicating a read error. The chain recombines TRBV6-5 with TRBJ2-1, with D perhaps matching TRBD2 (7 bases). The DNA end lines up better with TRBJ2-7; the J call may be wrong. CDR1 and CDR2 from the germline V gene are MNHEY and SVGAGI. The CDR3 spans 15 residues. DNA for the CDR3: TGTGCCAGCAGTTACTCGGGCGGGGGCGGGAATGAGCAGTACAAC. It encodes CASSYSGGGGNEQYN.

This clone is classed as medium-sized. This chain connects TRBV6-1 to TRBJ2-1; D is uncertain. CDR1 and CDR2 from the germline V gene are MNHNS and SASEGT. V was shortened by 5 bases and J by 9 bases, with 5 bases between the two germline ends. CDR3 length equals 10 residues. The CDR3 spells CASSRPEQFF. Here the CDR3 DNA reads TGTGCCAGCAGTCGCCCTGAGCAGTTCTTC.

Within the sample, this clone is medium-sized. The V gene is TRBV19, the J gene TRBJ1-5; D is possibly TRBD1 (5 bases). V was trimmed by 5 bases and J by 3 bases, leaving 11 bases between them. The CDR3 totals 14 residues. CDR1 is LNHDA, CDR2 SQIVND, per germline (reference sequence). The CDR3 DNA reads TGTGCCAGTAGTGGGCTCGGGGCCAATCAGCCCCAGCATTTT. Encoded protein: CASSGLGANQPQHF.

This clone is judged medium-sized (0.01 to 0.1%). CDR3 sequence: CASSGSQGSGYTF. In DNA form, the CDR3 reads TGTGCCAGCAGTGGATCCCAGGGGAGTGGCTACACCTTC. The chain has TRBV2 and TRBJ1-2; a weak D match, TRBD1 (6 bases). Looked up from germline, CDR1 is SNHLY and CDR2 is FYNNEI. CDR3 size: 13 residues. V lost 4 bases to trimming and J lost 7 bases, with 13 bases between them.

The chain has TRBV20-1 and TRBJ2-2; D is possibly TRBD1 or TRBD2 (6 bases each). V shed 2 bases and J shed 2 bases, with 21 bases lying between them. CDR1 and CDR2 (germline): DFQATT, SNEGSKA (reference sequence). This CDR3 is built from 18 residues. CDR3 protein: CSARPRGESGQNTGELFF. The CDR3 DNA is TGCAGTGCTAGACCGAGGGGGGAGAGTGGACAAAACACCGGGGAGCTGTTTTTT.

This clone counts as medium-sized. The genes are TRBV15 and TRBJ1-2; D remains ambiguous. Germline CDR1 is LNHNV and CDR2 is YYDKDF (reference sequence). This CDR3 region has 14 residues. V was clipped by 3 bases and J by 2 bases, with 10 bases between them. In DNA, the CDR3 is TGTGCCACCAGCAGTGGGAGGGCCAACTATGGCTACACCTTC. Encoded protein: CATSSGRANYGYTF.

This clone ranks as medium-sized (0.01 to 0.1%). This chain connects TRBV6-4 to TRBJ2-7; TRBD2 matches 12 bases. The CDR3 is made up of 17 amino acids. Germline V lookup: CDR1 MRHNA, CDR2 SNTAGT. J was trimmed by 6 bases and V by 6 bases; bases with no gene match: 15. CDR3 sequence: CASRDDEPGLAGPEQYV. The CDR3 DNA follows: TGTGCCAGCAGGGATGATGAACCGGGACTAGCGGGCCCCGAGCAGTACGTC.